The 9 T cell receptor beta chains below were found in one sample sequenced in a study of blood T cell repertoires in COVID-19. Profiling relied on immunoSEQ multiplex PCR, and the TCRdb table lists in-frame clones only, not all of them. The sample has some 150,000 clones; approximately 86% are singletons. The sequenced sample was peripheral blood. The receptors come from a woman aged 45-59 years with acute or convalescent COVID-19.

Worth noting for this clone: Other DNA sequences in the same sample also yield this CDR3. This chain joins TRBV6-5 and TRBJ2-2; maybe TRBD1 (7 bases). The V end was cut by 6 bases, the J end by 4 bases, with 9 bases between. This CDR3 is built from 13 residues. CDR1 is MNHEY and CDR2 is SVGAGI in the germline V gene. The chain's CDR3 is CASRQGGTGELFF. The CDR3 bases are TGTGCCAGCAGGCAGGGGGGCACCGGGGAGCTGTTTTTT.

This clone was observed a few times. The chain joins TRBV2 to TRBJ1-6; D unclear. The CDR3 spans 13 residues. The germline CDR1 and CDR2 sequences are SNHLY and FYNNEI. With 7 bases removed from V and 10 bases from J, the gap between germline ends came to 14 bases. The CDR3 DNA sequence: TGTGCCAGCACCGAGACGGGGAACTCACCCCTCCACTTT. Translation gives CASTETGNSPLHF. Full variable domain (missing parts from reference TRBV2 and TRBJ1-6): EPEVTQTPSHQVTQMGQEVILRCVPISNHLYFYWYRQILGQKVEFLVSFYNNEISEKSEIFDDQFSVERPDGSNFTLKIRSTKLEDSAMYFCASTETGNSPLHFGNGTRLTVT.

The chain recombines TRBV15 with TRBJ1-5; a weak D match, TRBD1 (5 bases). Trimming took off 0 bases at V and 3 bases at J, with 12 bases between the two ends. Germline-derived CDR1 and CDR2 are LNHNV and YYDKDF (reference sequence). The CDR3 has 16 amino acids. The CDR3 bases are TGTGCCACCAGCAGAGATCTTTCAGGGATCAATCAGCCCCAGCATTTT. Protein: CATSRDLSGINQPQHF.

The chain couples TRBV14 to TRBJ1-2; 8 nucleotides match TRBD1. CDR1 SGHDN and CDR2 FVKESK come from the germline V gene. Trimming at V came to 1 base and at J to 4 bases, leaving 11 bases not matched to a gene. The CDR3 totals 17 residues. CDR3 sequence: CASSQVGQGAGTYGYTF. CDR3 nucleotides: TGTGCCAGCAGCCAAGTAGGCCAGGGGGCCGGAACCTATGGCTACACCTTC. Looking up the rest from reference TRBV14 and TRBJ1-2 gives the full variable domain: EAGVTQFPSHSVIEKGQTVTLRCDPISGHDNLYWYRRVMGKEIKFLLHFVKESKQDESGMPNNRFLAERTGGTYSTLKVQPAELEDSGVYFCASSQVGQGAGTYGYTFGSGTRLTVV.

The chain joins TRBV7-9 to TRBJ1-1; 8 nucleotides line up with TRBD1. This CDR3 region has 16 residues. Germline lookup yields CDR1 SEHNR and CDR2 FQNEAQ (reference sequence). With 5 bases clipped from V and 5 bases from J, the junction kept 13 bases outside the gene matches. As DNA, the CDR3 is TGTGCCAGCAGCCCCCCGTCCAGGGGGCGGGAAACTGAAGCTTTCTTT. This codes for CASSPPSRGRETEAFF.

The chain is built from TRBV10-3 and TRBJ1-3; 8 bases agree with TRBD1. The CDR3 extends over 13 amino acids. V dropped 11 bases and J dropped 0; count of bases not matched to a gene: 3. Germline V CDR1 and CDR2: ENHRY, SYGVKD. As DNA, the CDR3 is TGTGCCGCAGGGGGCACCTCTGGAAACACCATATATTTT. This codes for CAAGGTSGNTIYF.

The rearrangement uses TRBV7-2 and TRBJ1-6; 8 bases line up with TRBD1. This CDR3 region has 15 residues. Trimming removed 5 bases from V and 10 bases from J; junction bases left unmatched: 10. Germline V lookup: CDR1 SGHTA, CDR2 FQGNSA. The CDR3 region is CASSPRQGMLSPLHF. The CDR3 DNA reads as TGTGCCAGCAGCCCAAGACAGGGGATGTTGTCACCCCTCCACTTT.

The chain couples TRBV10-1 to TRBJ2-2; perhaps TRBD2 as D (5 bases). The CDR3 runs 14 residues. V gave up 4 bases and J gave up 3 bases, with 9 bases separating them. Germline values: CDR1 WNHNN, CDR2 SYGVQD (reference sequence). This CDR3 reads CASSAGVYTGELFF. The CDR3 nucleotides are TGCGCCAGCAGTGCCGGGGTTTACACCGGGGAGCTGTTTTTT.

The chain combines TRBV10-3 with TRBJ2-5; 9 nucleotides line up with TRBD1. J lost 5 bases, V lost 3 bases, and 7 bases had no gene match. This CDR3 contains 15 residues. CDR1 ENHRY and CDR2 SYGVKD come from the germline V gene. This CDR3 reads CAISDTGGSQETQYF. CDR3 coding DNA: TGTGCCATCAGTGATACAGGGGGCTCCCAGGAGACCCAGTACTTC.